This TCR beta chain was identified during a study of CD8+CD57+ T cells in acquired aplastic anemia. Study-wide points: CD8+ Simpson's diversity showed no significant patient-control difference.

There are a few counts of this clonotype. Its antigen is not identified. Genomic DNA templated the TCR beta VDJ and CDR3 profiling. TCRdb analysed the reads with MiXCR anew, one entry per CDR3 protein. The sample includes 190,000 or so distinct CDR3 sequences, over 60% of them seen just once. Looked up from germline, CDR1 is SGHTA and CDR2 is FQGNSA. The CDR3 loop spans 15 amino acids. Deletions cut 1 base from V and 1 base from J, with 8 bases between. Sequenced input: sorted CD4+, CD8+, or CD8+CD57+ T cells (not recorded which) from PBMCs. The TCR was taken from a human donor in good health. The chain is built from TRBV7-2 and TRBJ1-5, with a tentative D call TRBD1 (5 bases). The CDR3 DNA reads as TGTGCCAGCAGCTTAGTCCGGGACAGCAATCAGCCCCAGCATTTT. This codes for CASSLVRDSNQPQHF.